This T cell receptor beta chain was found in a study of CD8 T cells in ankylosing spondylitis. CDR1 is MGHDK and CDR2 is SYGVNS in the germline V gene. This CDR3 contains 13 residues. The V end was cut by 5 bases, the J end by 5 bases, with 12 bases between. This clonotype was seen ten or more times. Its antigen remains unidentified. Study results and caveats: It was reported that disease-linked clones were significantly enriched in matched ankylosing spondylitis synovial fluid.

Quantitative molecular-barcoded 5'-RACE generated the TCR beta libraries. TCRdb reprocessed the 5' RACE reads via MiXCR and lists one record per CDR3 protein. This sample carries approximately 250,000 distinct CDR3 sequences, 8% to 11% of them seen once, and the ten largest clones take 2.6%. The origin of this receptor is a male donor with ankylosing spondylitis or in good health (not recorded which). The rearrangement uses TRBV25-1 and TRBJ1-2, with a weak D call TRBD1 (5 bases). Sequenced sample: blood, either unsorted or a sorted T cell fraction (not recorded which). CDR3 nucleotide sequence: TGTGCCAGCAGTCGGGGCCCGCTTTATGGCTACACCTTC. Protein product: CASSRGPLYGYTF.